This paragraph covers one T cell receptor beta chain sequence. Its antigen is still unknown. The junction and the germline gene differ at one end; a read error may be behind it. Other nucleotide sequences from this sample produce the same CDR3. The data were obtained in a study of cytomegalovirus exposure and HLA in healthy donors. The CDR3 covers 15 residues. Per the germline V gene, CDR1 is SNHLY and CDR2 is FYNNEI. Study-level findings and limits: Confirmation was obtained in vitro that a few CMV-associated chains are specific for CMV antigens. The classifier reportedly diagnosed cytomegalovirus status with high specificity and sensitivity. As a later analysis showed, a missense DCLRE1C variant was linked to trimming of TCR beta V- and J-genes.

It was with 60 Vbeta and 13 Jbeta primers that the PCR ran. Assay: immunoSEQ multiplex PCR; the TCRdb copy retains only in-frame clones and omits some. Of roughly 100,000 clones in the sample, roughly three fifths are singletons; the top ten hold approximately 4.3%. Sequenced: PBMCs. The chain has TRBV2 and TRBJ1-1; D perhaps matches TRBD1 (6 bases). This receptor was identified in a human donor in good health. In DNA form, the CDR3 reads TGCGCCAGAGAACAGGGTCGGAGGACGAACACTGAAGCTTTCTTT. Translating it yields CAREQGRRTNTEAFF.